In this sample, the clone carrying this TCR beta chain turned up a few times. In the original analysis: Estimation of nucleated cell counts relied on the amplification of reference gene primers. The table came from immunoSEQ multiplex PCR; TCRdb's copy has only in-frame clones and leaves some out. The D gene and trimming were derived from the DNA, and the V and J assignments and clone size from that table. Of just over 150,000 clones listed, approximately 84% are singletons. The data stem from a study of blood T cell repertoires in COVID-19. Study context: The United States, Italy and Spain provided the acute and convalescent COVID-19 samples. Nucleic acid was either cDNA or gDNA, and it came from T cells, B-cell-depleted T cells, or PBMCs.

Germline CDR1 is SNHLY and CDR2 is FYNNEI. The CDR3 runs to 13 residues. V lost 7 bases to trimming and J lost 4 bases; unmatched junction nucleotides: 1. The rearrangement uses TRBV2 and TRBJ2-2, with TRBD1 matching over 9 bases. Sequencing was performed on peripheral blood. The TCR was taken from a woman older than 75 with acute or convalescent COVID-19. In DNA, the CDR3 is TGTGCCAGCAAGGGACAGGGCACCGGGGAGCTGTTTTTT. Residues: CASKGQGTGELFF.